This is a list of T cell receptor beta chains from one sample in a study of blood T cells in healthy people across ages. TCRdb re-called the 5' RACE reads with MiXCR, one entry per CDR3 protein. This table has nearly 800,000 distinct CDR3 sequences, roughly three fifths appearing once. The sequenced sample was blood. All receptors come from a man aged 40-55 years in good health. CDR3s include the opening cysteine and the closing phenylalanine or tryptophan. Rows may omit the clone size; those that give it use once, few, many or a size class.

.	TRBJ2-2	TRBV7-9	CAGGAPGNQNTGELFF
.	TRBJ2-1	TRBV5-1	CASSLGLAGVLQVRHDEQFF
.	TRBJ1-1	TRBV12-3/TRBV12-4	CASGLAGTEAFF
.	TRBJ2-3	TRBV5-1	CASSLERVGTDTQYF
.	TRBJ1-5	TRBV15	CATSRDLGLPASSNQPQHF
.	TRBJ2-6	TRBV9	CASSVVRGSGANVLTF
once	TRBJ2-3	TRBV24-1	CATSDSDRTLIQQSQYF
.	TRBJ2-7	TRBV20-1	CSAIRQGTYEQYF
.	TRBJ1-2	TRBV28	CASSSDRVIKGGYTF
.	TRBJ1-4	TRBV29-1	CSVASGRRNEKLFF
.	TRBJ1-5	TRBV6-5	CASRGQISNQPQHF
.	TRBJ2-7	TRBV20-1	CSARRRDKSWEQYF
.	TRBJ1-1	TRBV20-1	CSAKPEGEAFF
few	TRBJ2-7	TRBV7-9	CASSLVRMDRGPNPPYEQYF
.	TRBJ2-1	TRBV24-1	CATSDPAGGGYNEQFF
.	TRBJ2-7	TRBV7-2	CASSLIERYEQYF
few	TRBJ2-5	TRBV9	CASSPDRGLETQYF
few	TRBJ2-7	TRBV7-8	CASSVGQAYEQYF
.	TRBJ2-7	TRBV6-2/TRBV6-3	CASRGTLPVYEQYF
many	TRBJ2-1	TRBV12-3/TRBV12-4	CASSSTGGSYNEQFF
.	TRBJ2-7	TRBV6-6	CASTYSDNEQYF
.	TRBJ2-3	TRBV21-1	CASSLHQGAISGTDTQYF
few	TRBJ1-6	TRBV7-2	CASGQGFISPLHF
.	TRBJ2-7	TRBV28	CASKFPGQGYEQYF
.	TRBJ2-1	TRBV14	CASSPISGGSYNEQFF
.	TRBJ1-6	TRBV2	CASSEYEEPLHF
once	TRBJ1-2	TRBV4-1	CASRGESNYGYTF
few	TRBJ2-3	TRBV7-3	CASRDSGGTDTQYF
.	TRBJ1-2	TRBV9	CASSDGTIDGYTF
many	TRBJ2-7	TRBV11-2	CASSLERGAEQYF
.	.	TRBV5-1	CASSLGEDRGYEQYF